The next 25 T cell receptor beta chains were all read from a single sample in a study of T cells in localized non-small cell lung cancer. Sequencing used immunoSEQ multiplex PCR; TCRdb keeps in-frame clones, though not all of them. The sample shows around 1,800 clones, roughly a fifth of them seen only once. The sequenced sample was normal lung tissue next to the tumor, obtained before any cancer treatment. Source of these receptors: a male donor at least 60 years old with stage III squamous cell lung carcinoma.

The chain uses TRBV6-8 and TRBJ2-1; 9 positions match TRBD1. Trimming took 5 bases from V and 7 from J; bases not matched to a gene: 6. In germline, CDR1 is MNHGY, CDR2 SAAAGT. The CDR3 runs 14 residues. CDR3 DNA: TGTGCCAGCAGTGCCGGGGACAGGGCAAATGAGCAGTTCTTC. Amino acid sequence: CASSAGDRANEQFF.

In DNA, the CDR3 is TGTGCCAGCAGTTTGGGGTCGGGCCGAAGCTCCTACGAGCAGTACTTC. The encoded protein is CASSLGSGRSSYEQYF. The rearrangement uses TRBV28 and TRBJ2-7; unclear D gene. V was pared by 3 bases and J by 0 bases, with 15 bases between. Germline-derived CDR1 and CDR2 are MDHEN and SYDVKM. The length of the CDR3 is 16 residues.

This clone was detected only a few times. The chain links TRBV7-2 to TRBJ1-1; D unresolved. Trimming cost V 4 bases and J 1 base, with 7 bases left between them. CDR3 length equals 13 residues. Germline loops: CDR1 SGHTA, CDR2 FQGNSA. CDR3 protein: CASSSDQNTEAFF. The DNA for the CDR3 is TGTGCCAGCAGCTCCGACCAGAACACTGAAGCTTTCTTT. The complete variable domain, with remaining parts taken from reference TRBV7-2 and TRBJ1-1, reads GAGVSQSPSNKVTEKGKDVELRCDPISGHTALYWYRQSLGQGLEFLIYFQGNSAPDKSGLPSDRFSAERTGGSVSTLTIQRTQQEDSAVYLCASSSDQNTEAFFGQGTRLTVV.

The chain is built from TRBV19 and TRBJ2-3, with D perhaps given as TRBD1 or TRBD2 (5 bases each). The CDR3 runs to 13 residues. Trimming removed 3 bases at V and 10 bases at J, with 14 bases between. Germline V gene data show CDR1 as LNHDA and CDR2 as SQIVND (reference sequence). Here the CDR3 DNA reads TGTGCCAGTAGTATGGACTCTTGGGGCGCGCAGTATTTT. This gives the protein CASSMDSWGAQYF.

This clone rates as large. This chain joins TRBV19 and TRBJ2-7, with 7 positions matching TRBD1. This CDR3 contains 14 residues. Germline trimming cut 7 bases from V and 7 bases from J; bases unmatched to any gene: 13. Per germline, CDR1 LNHDA and CDR2 SQIVND (reference sequence). The CDR3 nucleotides are TGTGCCAGTACCCAGGGGGACGGAAGAGGAGAGCAGTACTTC. This gives the protein CASTQGDGRGEQYF.

This clone is judged medium-sized. This chain joins TRBV11-3 and TRBJ2-2; either TRBD1 or TRBD2 may supply D (6 bases each). The CDR3 runs to 15 residues. V was pared by 5 bases and J by 5 bases, with 15 bases between. Germline lookup yields CDR1 SGHNT and CDR2 YENEEA. This CDR3 reads CASSPRGGGTGELFF. DNA of the CDR3: TGTGCCAGCAGCCCGCGTGGAGGGGGGACCGGGGAGCTGTTTTTT. Variable domain in full (rest from reference TRBV11-3 and TRBJ2-2): EAGVVQSPRYKIIEKKQPVAFWCNPISGHNTLYWYLQNLGQGPELLIRYENEEAVDDSQLPKDRFSAERLKGVDSTLKIQPAELGDSAVYLCASSPRGGGTGELFFGEGSRLTVL.

The J gene is TRBJ2-5, the V gene TRBV5-1; TRBD2 matches at 8 bases. J was trimmed by 5 bases and V by 4 bases; bases with no gene match: 13. The CDR3 runs to 16 residues. Germline V CDR1 and CDR2: SGHRS, YFSETQ. CDR3 sequence: CASSPGLAWGEETQYF. The CDR3 DNA follows: TGCGCCAGCAGCCCAGGACTAGCTTGGGGGGAGGAGACCCAGTACTTC.

This clone has only a few counts. J is TRBJ2-1 and V is TRBV6-8, with TRBD2 as a possible D gene (5 bases). The V and J ends lost 6 bases and 4 bases respectively, with 13 bases between them. CDR1 is MNHGY, CDR2 SAAAGT, per germline. CDR3 length equals 14 residues. DNA of the CDR3: TGTGCCAGCAGGCAGCGCTCGGGGTACAATGAGCAGTTCTTC. It translates to CASRQRSGYNEQFF.

This clone was seen a handful of times. The V call is TRBV11-3, the J call TRBJ1-2; 8 bases are shared with TRBD1. CDR1 and CDR2 (germline): SGHNT, YENEEA. Trimming at V came to 4 bases and at J to 0 bases, leaving 4 bases not matched to a gene. The CDR3 loop spans 15 amino acids. CDR3 in amino acids: CASSSRTGPNYGYTF. The CDR3 bases are TGTGCCAGCAGCTCCCGGACAGGGCCTAACTATGGCTACACCTTC.

The chain carries TRBV6-8 and TRBJ1-1; D gene uncertain. The germline CDR1 and CDR2 sequences are MNHGY and SAAAGT. V dropped 2 bases and J dropped 4 bases, with 11 bases sitting between them. This CDR3 is 14 amino acids long. CDR3 bases: TGTGCCAGCAGTTACCAACCAGATGGCACTGAAGCTTTCTTT. This gives the protein CASSYQPDGTEAFF.

The V gene is TRBV12-5, the J gene TRBJ2-3, with D maybe TRBD2 (6 bases). CDR3 length equals 16 residues. V was shortened by 3 bases and J by 5 bases, with 18 bases between the two germline ends. Germline values: CDR1 LGHNT, CDR2 FRNRAP. The CDR3 reads CASGFGRSWGGDTQYF. The DNA of the CDR3 is TGTGCTAGTGGTTTTGGAAGGAGCTGGGGAGGAGATACGCAGTATTTT.

This clone was observed a handful of times. V and J are TRBV6-8 and TRBJ1-2; D may be TRBD1 (6 bases). V was clipped by 0 bases and J by 8 bases, with 13 bases between them. CDR1 is MNHGY, CDR2 SAAAGT, per germline. This CDR3 region has 14 residues. The CDR3: CASSYSPRGGGYTF. The CDR3, as DNA: TGTGCCAGCAGTTACTCGCCCAGGGGAGGAGGCTACACCTTC.

This clone qualifies as medium-sized. The rearrangement links TRBV4-1 to TRBJ1-6; weak D call: TRBD1 (5 bases). V shed 0 bases and J shed 3 bases, with 15 bases lying between them. Per germline, CDR1 MGHRA and CDR2 YSYEKL. The CDR3 totals 18 residues. The CDR3 spells CASSQDKVRGFYNSPLHF. Written as DNA, the CDR3 is TGCGCCAGCAGCCAAGATAAGGTGCGGGGCTTCTATAATTCACCCCTCCACTTT.

By share of the sample, this clone is large (0.1 to 1%). The chain couples TRBV11-3 to TRBJ2-1; D possibly corresponds to TRBD2 (6 bases). Germline-derived CDR1 and CDR2 are SGHNT and YENEEA. V was pared by 5 bases and J by 3 bases, with 17 bases between. The CDR3 covers 16 residues. The chain's CDR3 is CASSPWDFPNYNEQFF. CDR3 in DNA: TGTGCCAGCAGCCCCTGGGACTTTCCTAACTACAATGAGCAGTTCTTC.

This clone is classed as large. The J gene is TRBJ1-2, the V gene TRBV6-8; 8 bases are shared with TRBD1. The CDR3 runs to 13 residues. J was trimmed by 4 bases and V by 7 bases; bases with no gene match: 5. Germline V gene lookup returns CDR1 MNHGY and CDR2 SAAAGT. The CDR3: CASTTGQGYGYTF. CDR3 nucleotides: TGTGCCAGCACTACAGGACAGGGCTATGGCTACACCTTC.

V usage is TRBV6-7 and J usage is TRBJ2-3, with TRBD2 matching over 8 bases. TRBV6-7 belongs to the ORF category, with a function that is uncertain. Trimming at V came to 7 bases and at J to 2 bases, leaving 8 bases not matched to a gene. The CDR3 contains 15 residues. Written as DNA, the CDR3 is TGTGCCAGCATCTGCAACGGGGGGGACACAGATACGCAGTATTTT. Translation: CASICNGGDTDTQYF.

By share, this clone ranks as medium-sized. The chain has TRBV6-8 and TRBJ2-7; 9 positions agree with TRBD1. The CDR3 is 14 residues long. With V trimmed by 5 bases and J by 3 bases, 5 bases remained unmatched. Germline CDR1 MNHGY, CDR2 SAAAGT. CDR3 nucleotide sequence: TGTGCCAGCAGTCGCGCGGGACAGGGCTACGAGCAGTACTTC. Residues: CASSRAGQGYEQYF.

Within the sample, this clone is large. The chain joins TRBV6-8 to TRBJ1-4, with D perhaps TRBD1 (5 bases). The germline V and J ends were trimmed by 6 bases and 3 bases, with 11 bases remaining between them. Germline loops: CDR1 MNHGY, CDR2 SAAAGT. The length of the CDR3 is 14 residues. This CDR3 reads CASRRDGSNEKLFF. The CDR3 nucleotides read TGTGCCAGCAGGAGGGACGGATCTAATGAAAAACTGTTTTTT.

The V and J genes are TRBV4-1 and TRBJ2-7; a weak D match, TRBD1 (6 bases). CDR3 length equals 16 residues. Trimming removed 0 bases at V and 3 bases at J, with 15 bases between. CDR1 is MGHRA and CDR2 is YSYEKL in the germline V gene. CDR3 sequence reads: CASSQDGQGSLYEQYF. In DNA, the CDR3 is TGCGCCAGCAGCCAAGATGGGCAGGGGTCGCTCTACGAGCAGTACTTC.

This chain uses TRBV5-1 with TRBJ2-5; D may correspond to TRBD1 or TRBD2 (5 bases each). The CDR3 is made up of 14 amino acids. Per germline, CDR1 SGHRS and CDR2 YFSETQ. V lost 4 bases, J lost 1 base, and 11 bases lay in between. CDR3 protein: CASSRDGTQETQYF. Written as DNA, the CDR3 is TGCGCCAGCAGCCGCGACGGGACCCAAGAGACCCAGTACTTC.

There are a few counts of this clone. This chain joins TRBV28 and TRBJ2-7, with D perhaps TRBD1 or TRBD2 (6 bases each). This CDR3 is built from 13 residues. Germline V CDR1 and CDR2: MDHEN, SYDVKM. The V end was cut by 11 bases, the J end by 0 bases, with 14 bases between. The CDR3 region is CACGTTSSYEQYF. The CDR3 region has the DNA TGTGCCTGCGGGACAACGAGCTCCTACGAGCAGTACTTC. The complete variable domain, with remaining parts taken from reference TRBV28 and TRBJ2-7, reads DVKVTQSSRYLVKRTGEKVFLECVQDMDHENMFWYRQDPGLGLRLIYFSYDVKMKEKGDIPEGYSVSREKKERFSLILESASTNQTSMYLCACGTTSSYEQYFGPGTRLTVT.

Sample share makes this clone large. This chain uses TRBV18 with TRBJ1-1; 11 positions agree with TRBD1. This CDR3 is 13 amino acids long. V shed 3 bases and J 7 bases; nucleotides not matched to a gene: 1. Germline CDR1 KGHSH, CDR2 LQKENI. The CDR3 loop reads CASSPGQGVEAFF. The CDR3 DNA sequence: TGTGCCAGCTCACCGGGACAGGGGGTTGAAGCTTTCTTT.

The rearrangement links TRBV28 to TRBJ2-3; TRBD2 agrees at 9 bases. CDR1 and CDR2 from the germline V gene are MDHEN and SYDVKM. Trimming removed 6 bases from V and 4 bases from J; junction bases left unmatched: 8. The CDR3 has 15 residues. The CDR3 loop is CASRSRGRGPDTQYF. The CDR3 coding sequence is TGTGCCAGCAGATCCCGCGGGAGGGGCCCAGATACGCAGTATTTT.

The CDR3 protein is CASSCWELRQGDQPQHF. The CDR3 nucleotides are TGTGCCAGCAGTTGCTGGGAATTGCGACAGGGGGATCAGCCCCAGCATTTT. V and J are TRBV6-8 and TRBJ1-5; TRBD1 agrees at 9 bases. V lost 4 bases and J lost 5; bases outside the gene matches: 12. The CDR3 runs 17 residues. CDR1 is MNHGY and CDR2 is SAAAGT in the germline V gene.

The chain links TRBV29-1 to TRBJ2-1, with 7 nucleotides matching TRBD1. With 6 bases clipped from V and 0 bases from J, the junction kept 8 bases outside the gene matches. CDR3 length: 15 amino acids. The germline gives CDR1 SQVTM, CDR2 ANQGSEA. The DNA of the CDR3 is TGCAGCGTCCCAAAGGGGGCAAGCTCCTACAATGAGCAGTTCTTC. It yields the protein CSVPKGASSYNEQFF.